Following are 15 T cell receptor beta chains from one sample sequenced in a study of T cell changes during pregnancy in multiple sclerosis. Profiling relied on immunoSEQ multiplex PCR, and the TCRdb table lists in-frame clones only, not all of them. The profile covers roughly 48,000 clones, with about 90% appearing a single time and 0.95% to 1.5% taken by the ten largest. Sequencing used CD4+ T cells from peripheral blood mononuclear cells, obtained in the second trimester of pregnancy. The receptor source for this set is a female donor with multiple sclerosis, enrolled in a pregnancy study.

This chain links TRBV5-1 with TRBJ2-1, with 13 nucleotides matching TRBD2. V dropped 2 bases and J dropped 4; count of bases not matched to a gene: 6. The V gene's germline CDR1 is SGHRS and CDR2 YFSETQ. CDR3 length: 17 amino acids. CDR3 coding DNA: TGCGCCAGCAGCTTAAGTCCGACTAGCGGGAGGTACAATGAGCAGTTCTTC. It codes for CASSLSPTSGRYNEQFF.

As DNA, the CDR3 is TGTGCCAGCTCATCCCCCATTTCTAGCGGGAGGCCGGATGAGCAGTTCTTC. Amino acids: CASSSPISSGRPDEQFF. The rearrangement links TRBV18 to TRBJ2-1; TRBD2 agrees at 11 bases. The CDR3 covers 17 residues. From germline, CDR1 is KGHSH and CDR2 LQKENI. The V gene end was trimmed by 5 bases and the J gene end by 8 bases; junction bases not matched to a gene: 14.

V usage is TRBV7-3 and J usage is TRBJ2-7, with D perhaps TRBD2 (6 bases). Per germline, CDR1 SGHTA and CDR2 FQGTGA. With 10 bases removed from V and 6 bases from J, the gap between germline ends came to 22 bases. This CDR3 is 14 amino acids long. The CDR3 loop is CATPRAGTYVEQYF. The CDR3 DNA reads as TGTGCCACCCCCCGGGCGGGGACCTACGTCGAGCAGTACTTC.

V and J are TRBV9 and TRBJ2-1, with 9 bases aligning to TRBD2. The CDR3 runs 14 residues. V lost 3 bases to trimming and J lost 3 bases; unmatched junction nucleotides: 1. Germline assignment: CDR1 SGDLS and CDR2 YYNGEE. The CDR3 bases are TGTGCCAGCAGCGGTAGCGGGAGCTACAATGAGCAGTTCTTC. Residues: CASSGSGSYNEQFF.

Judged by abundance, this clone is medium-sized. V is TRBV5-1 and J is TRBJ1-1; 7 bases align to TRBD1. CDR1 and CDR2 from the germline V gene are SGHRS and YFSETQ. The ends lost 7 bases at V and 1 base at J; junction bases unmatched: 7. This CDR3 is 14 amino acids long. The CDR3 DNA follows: TGCGCCAGCCAGGGGGGCACAGGGAACACTGAAGCTTTCTTT. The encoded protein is CASQGGTGNTEAFF.

CDR3 in amino acids: CASSLENRAYEQYF. The DNA of the CDR3 is TGTGCCAGCAGCTTAGAAAACAGGGCCTACGAGCAGTACTTC. The chain employs TRBV11-1 and TRBJ2-7; perhaps TRBD1 as D (6 bases). Trimming stripped 1 base from V and 2 bases from J, with 9 bases between. Per germline, CDR1 SGHAT and CDR2 FQDESV (reference sequence). The CDR3 is 14 amino acids.

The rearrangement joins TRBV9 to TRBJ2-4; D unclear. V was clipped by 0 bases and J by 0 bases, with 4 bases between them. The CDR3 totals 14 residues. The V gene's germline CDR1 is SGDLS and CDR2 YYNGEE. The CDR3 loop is CASSVDKAKNIQYF. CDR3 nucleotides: TGTGCCAGCAGCGTAGACAAAGCCAAAAACATTCAGTACTTC.

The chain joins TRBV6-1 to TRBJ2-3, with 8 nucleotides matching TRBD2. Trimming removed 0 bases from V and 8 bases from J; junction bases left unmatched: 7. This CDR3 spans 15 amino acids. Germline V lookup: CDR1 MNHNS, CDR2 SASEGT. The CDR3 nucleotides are TGTGCCAGCAGTGAAGCGCCGGGGGGGCGGATTACGCAGTATTTT. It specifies CASSEAPGGRITQYF.

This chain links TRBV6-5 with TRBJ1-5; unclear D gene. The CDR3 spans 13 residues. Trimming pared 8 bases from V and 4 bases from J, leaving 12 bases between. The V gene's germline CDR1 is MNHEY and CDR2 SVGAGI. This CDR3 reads CASRQSYNQPQHF. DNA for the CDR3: TGTGCCAGCCGTCAGTCATATAATCAGCCCCAGCATTTT.

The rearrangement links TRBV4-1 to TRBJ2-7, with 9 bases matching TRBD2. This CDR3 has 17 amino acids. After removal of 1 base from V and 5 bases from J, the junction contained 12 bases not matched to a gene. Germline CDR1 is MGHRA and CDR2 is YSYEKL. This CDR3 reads CASSQGSAAGGGNEQYF. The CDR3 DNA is TGCGCCAGCAGCCAAGGGTCAGCAGCGGGAGGTGGAAACGAGCAGTACTTC.

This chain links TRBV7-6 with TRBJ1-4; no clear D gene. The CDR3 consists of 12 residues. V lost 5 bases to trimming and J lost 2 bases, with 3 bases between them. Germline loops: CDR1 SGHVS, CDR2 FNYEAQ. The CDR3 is CASSLTNEKLFF. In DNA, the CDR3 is TGTGCCAGCAGCCTCACTAATGAAAAACTGTTTTTT.

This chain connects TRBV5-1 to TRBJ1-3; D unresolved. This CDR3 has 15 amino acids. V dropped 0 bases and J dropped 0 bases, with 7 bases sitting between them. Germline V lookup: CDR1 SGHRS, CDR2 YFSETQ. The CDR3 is CASSLGRSSGNTIYF. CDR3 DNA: TGCGCCAGCAGCTTGGGGCGGAGCTCTGGAAACACCATATATTTT.

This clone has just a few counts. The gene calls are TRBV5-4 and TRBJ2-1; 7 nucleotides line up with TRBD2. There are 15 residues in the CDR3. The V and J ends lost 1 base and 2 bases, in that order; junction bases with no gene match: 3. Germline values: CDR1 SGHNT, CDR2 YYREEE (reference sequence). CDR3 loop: CASSLFLAAYNEQFF. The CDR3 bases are TGTGCCAGCAGCTTGTTCCTAGCGGCCTACAATGAGCAGTTCTTC.

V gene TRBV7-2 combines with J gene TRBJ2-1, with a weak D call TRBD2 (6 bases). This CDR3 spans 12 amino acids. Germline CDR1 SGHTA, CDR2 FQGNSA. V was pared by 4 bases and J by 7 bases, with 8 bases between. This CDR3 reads CASSSRGNEQFF. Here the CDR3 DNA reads TGTGCCAGCAGCTCCCGGGGGAATGAGCAGTTCTTC.

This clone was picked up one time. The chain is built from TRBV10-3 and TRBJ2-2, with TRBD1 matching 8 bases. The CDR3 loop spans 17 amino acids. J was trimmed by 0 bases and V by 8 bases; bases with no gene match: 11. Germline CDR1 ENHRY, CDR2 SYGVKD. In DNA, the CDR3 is TGTGCCATCCCTGGGAGACAGGGGAACCCGAACACCGGGGAGCTGTTTTTT. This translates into CAIPGRQGNPNTGELFF.